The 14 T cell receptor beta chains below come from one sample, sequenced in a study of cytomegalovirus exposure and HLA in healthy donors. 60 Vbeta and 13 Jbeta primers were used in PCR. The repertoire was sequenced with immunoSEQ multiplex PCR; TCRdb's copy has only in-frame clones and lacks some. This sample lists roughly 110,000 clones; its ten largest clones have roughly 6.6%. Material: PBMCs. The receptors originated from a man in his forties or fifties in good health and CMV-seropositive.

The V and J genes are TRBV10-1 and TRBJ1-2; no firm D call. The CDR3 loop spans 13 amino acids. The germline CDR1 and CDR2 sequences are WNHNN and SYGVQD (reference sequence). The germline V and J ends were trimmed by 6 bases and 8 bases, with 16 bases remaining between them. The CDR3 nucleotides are TGCGCCAGCAGCTTACACACGGGTGGAGGCTACACCTTC. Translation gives CASSLHTGGGYTF.

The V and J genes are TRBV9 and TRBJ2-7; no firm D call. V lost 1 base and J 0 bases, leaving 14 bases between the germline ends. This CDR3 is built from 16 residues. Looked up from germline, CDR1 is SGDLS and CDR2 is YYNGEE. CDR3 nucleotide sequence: TGTGCCAGCAGCGTAACCGATGGAGTGGGCTCCTACGAGCAGTACTTC. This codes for CASSVTDGVGSYEQYF.

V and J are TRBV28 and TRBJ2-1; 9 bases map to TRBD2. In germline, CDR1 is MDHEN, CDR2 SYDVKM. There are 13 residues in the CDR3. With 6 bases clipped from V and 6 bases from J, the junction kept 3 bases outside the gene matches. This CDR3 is CASRLGLANEQFF. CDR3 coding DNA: TGTGCCAGCAGACTGGGACTAGCCAATGAGCAGTTCTTC.

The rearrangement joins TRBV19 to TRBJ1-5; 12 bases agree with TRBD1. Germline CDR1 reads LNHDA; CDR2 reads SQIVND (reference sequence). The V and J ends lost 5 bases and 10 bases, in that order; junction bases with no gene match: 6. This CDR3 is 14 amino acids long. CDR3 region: CASSFRDRGLPQHF. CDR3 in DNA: TGTGCCAGTAGTTTCCGGGACAGGGGGCTACCCCAGCATTTT.

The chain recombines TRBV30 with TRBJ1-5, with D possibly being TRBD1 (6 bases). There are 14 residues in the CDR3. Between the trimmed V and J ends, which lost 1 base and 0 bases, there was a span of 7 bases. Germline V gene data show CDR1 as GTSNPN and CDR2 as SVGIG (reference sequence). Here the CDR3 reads CAWSAGVSNQPQHF. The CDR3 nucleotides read TGTGCCTGGAGTGCAGGGGTTAGCAATCAGCCCCAGCATTTT.

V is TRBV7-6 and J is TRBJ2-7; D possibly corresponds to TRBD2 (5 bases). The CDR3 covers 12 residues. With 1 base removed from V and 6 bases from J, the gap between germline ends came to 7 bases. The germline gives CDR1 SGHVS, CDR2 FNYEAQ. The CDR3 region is CASSLGEGEQYF. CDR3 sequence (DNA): TGTGCCAGCAGCTTAGGTGAGGGCGAGCAGTACTTC.

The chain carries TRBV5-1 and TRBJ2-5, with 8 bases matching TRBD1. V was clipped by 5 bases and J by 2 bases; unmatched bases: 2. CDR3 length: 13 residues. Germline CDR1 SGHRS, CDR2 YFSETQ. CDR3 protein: CASRGTGQETQYF. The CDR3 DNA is TGCGCCAGCAGAGGGACAGGACAAGAGACCCAGTACTTC.

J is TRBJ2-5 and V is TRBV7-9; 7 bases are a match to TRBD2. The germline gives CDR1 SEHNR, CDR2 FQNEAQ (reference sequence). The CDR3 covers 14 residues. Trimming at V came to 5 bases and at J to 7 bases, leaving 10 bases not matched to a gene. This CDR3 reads CASSGGGVEGTQYF. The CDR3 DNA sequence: TGTGCCAGCAGCGGCGGGGGAGTCGAAGGGACCCAGTACTTC. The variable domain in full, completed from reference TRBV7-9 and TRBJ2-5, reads DTGVSQNPRHKITKRGQNVTFRCDPISEHNRLYWYRQTLGQGPEFLTYFQNEAQLEKSRLLSDRFSAERPKGSFSTLEIQRTEQGDSAMYLCASSGGGVEGTQYFGPGTRLLVL.

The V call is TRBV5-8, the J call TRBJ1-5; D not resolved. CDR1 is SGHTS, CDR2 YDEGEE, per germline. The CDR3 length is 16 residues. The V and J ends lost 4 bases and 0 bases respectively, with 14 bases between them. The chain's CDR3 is CASSPGRVYSNQPQHF. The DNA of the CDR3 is TGTGCCAGCAGCCCCGGGCGGGTATATAGCAATCAGCCCCAGCATTTT.

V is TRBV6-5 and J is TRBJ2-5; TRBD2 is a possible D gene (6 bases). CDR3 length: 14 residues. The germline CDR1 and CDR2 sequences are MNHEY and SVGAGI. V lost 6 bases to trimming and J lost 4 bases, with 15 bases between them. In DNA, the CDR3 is TGTGCCAGCAGCCCGACTAGTTTAGGAGAGACCCAGTACTTC. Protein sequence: CASSPTSLGETQYF.

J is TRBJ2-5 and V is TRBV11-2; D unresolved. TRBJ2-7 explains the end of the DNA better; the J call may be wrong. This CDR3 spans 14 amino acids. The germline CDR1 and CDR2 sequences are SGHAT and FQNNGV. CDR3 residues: CASSLDSRYYEQYF. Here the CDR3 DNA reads TGTGCCAGCAGCTTAGATTCTCGGTACTACGAGCAGTACTTC.

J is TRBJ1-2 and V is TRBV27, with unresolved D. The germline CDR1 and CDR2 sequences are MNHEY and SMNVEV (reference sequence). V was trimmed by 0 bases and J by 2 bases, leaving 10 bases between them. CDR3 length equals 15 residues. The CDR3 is CASSLSRSPNYGYTF. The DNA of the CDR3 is TGTGCCAGCAGTTTATCCAGATCCCCGAACTATGGCTACACCTTC.

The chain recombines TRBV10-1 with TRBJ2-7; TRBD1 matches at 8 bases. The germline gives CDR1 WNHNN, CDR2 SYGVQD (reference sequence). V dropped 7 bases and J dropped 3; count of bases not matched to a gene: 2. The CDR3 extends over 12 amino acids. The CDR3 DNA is TGCGCCAGCACTGACAGGGGCTACGAGCAGTACTTC. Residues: CASTDRGYEQYF.

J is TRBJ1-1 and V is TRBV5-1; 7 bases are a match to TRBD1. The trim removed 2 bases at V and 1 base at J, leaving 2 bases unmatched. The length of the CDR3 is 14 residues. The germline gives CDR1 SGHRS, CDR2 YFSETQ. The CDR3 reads CASSFPGGNTEAFF. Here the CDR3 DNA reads TGCGCCAGCAGCTTCCCAGGGGGGAACACTGAAGCTTTCTTT.